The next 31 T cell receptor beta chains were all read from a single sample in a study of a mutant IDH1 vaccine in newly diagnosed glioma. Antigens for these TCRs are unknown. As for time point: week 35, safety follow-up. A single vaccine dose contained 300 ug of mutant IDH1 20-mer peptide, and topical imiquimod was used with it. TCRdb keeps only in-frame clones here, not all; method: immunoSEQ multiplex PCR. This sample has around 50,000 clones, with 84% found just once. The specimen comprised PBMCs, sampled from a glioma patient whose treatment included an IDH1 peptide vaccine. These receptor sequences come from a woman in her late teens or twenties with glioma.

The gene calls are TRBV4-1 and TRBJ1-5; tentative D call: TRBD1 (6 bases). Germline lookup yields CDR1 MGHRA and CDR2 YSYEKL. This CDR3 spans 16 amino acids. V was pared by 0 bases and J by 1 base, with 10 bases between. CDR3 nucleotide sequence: TGCGCCAGCAGCCAAGATCCTGGACAGAGCAATCAGCCCCAGCATTTT. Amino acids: CASSQDPGQSNQPQHF.

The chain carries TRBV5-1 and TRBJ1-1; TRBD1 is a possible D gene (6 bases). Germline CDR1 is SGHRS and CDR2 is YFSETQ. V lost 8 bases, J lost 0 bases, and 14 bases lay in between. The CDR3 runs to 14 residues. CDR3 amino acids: CASRGGEVNTEAFF. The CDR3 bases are TGCGCCAGTCGAGGGGGGGAGGTGAACACTGAAGCTTTCTTT.

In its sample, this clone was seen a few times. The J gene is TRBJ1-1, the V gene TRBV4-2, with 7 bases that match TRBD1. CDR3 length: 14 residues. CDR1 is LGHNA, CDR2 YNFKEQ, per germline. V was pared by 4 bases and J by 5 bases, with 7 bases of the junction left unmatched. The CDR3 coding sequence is TGTGCCAGCAGCCCGGACAGGATGCGGACTGAAGCTTTCTTT. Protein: CASSPDRMRTEAFF.

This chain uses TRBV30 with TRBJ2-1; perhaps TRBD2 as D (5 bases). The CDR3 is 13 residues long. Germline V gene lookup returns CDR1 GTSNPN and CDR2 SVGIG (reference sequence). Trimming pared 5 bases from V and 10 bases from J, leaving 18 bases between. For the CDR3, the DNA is TGTGCCTGGCAACTCGACCCCCGAGGGGAGCAGTTCTTC. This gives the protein CAWQLDPRGEQFF.

This CDR3 is CAIRDEADTQYF. The CDR3 nucleotides read TGTGCCATCAGAGATGAAGCAGATACGCAGTATTTT. The chain carries TRBV10-3 and TRBJ2-3; no reliable D call. The length of the CDR3 is 12 residues. Trimming shortened V by 6 bases and J by 4 bases, and 8 bases separated the two germline ends. Germline assignment: CDR1 ENHRY and CDR2 SYGVKD.

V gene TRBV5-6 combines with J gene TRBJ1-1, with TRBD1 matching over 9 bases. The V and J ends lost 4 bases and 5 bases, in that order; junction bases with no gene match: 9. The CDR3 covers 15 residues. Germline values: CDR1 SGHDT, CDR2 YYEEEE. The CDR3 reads CASSPWTGERTEAFF. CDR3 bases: TGTGCCAGCAGCCCTTGGACAGGGGAACGTACTGAAGCTTTCTTT.

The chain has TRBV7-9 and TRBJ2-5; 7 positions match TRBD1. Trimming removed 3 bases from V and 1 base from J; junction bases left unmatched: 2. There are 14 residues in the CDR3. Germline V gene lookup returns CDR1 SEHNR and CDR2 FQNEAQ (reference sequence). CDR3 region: CASSLGQTQETQYF. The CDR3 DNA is TGTGCCAGCAGCTTGGGACAGACCCAAGAGACCCAGTACTTC.

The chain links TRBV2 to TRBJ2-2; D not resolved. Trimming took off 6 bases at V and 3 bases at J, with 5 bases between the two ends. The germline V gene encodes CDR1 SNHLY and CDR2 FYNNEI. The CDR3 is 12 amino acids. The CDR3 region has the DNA TGTGCCAGCAGCATCGACACCGGGGAGCTGTTTTTT. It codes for CASSIDTGELFF.

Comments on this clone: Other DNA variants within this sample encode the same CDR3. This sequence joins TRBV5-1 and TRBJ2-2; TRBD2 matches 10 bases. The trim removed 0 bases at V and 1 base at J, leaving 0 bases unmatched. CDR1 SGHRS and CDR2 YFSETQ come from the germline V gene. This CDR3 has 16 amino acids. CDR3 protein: CASSLGLAGNTGELFF. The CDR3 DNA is TGCGCCAGCAGCTTGGGACTAGCGGGGAACACCGGGGAGCTGTTTTTT. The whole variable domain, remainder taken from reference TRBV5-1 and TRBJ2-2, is KAGVTQTPRYLIKTRGQQVTLSCSPISGHRSVSWYQQTPGQGLQFLFEYFSETQRNKGNFPGRFSGRQFSNSRSEMNVSTLELGDSALYLCASSLGLAGNTGELFFGEGSRLTVL.

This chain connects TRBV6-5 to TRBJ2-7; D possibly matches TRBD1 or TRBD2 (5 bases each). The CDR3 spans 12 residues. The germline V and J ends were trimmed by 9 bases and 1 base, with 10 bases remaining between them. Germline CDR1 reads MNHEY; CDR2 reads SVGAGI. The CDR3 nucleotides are TGTGCCAGTTTTGGGGGATCCTACGAGCAGTACTTC. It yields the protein CASFGGSYEQYF.

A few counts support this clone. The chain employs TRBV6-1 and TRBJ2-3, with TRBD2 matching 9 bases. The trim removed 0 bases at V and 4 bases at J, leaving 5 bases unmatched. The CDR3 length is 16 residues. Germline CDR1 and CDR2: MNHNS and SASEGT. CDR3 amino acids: CASSEAHGGGADTQYF. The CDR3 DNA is TGTGCCAGCAGTGAAGCCCATGGCGGGGGGGCAGATACGCAGTATTTT.

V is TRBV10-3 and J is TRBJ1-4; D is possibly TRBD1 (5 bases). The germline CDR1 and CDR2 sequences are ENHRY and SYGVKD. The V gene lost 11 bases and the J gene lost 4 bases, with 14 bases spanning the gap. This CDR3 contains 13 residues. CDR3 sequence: CAGPGTFNEKLFF. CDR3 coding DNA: TGTGCCGGCCCAGGGACTTTTAATGAAAAACTGTTTTTT.

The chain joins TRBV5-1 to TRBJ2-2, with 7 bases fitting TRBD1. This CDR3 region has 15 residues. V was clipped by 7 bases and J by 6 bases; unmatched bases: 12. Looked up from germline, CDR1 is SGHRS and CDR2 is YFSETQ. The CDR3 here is CASSPLTGSSGELFF. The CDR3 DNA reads TGCGCCAGCTCCCCCTTGACAGGGTCATCCGGGGAGCTGTTTTTT.

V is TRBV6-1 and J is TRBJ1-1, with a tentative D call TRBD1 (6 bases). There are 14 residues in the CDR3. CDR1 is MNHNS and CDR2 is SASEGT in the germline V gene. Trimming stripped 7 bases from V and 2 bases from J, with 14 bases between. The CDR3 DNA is TGTGCCAGCACCCCCGGACAGCGTAACACTGAAGCTTTCTTT. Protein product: CASTPGQRNTEAFF.

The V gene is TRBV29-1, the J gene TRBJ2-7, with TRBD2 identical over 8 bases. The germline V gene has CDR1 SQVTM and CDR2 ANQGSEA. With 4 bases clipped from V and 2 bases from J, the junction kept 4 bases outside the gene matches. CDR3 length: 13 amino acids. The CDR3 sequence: CSVGVAGPYEQYF. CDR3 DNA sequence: TGCAGCGTTGGAGTAGCGGGACCCTACGAGCAGTACTTC.

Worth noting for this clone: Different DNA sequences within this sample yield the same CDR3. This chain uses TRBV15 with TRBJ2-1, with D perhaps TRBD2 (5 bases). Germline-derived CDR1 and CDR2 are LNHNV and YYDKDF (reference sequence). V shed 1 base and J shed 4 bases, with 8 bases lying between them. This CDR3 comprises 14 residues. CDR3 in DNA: TGTGCCACCAGCAGAGTTGGGGAGTACAATGAGCAGTTCTTC. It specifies CATSRVGEYNEQFF.

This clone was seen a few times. The CDR3, as DNA: TGTGCCAGCAGCCCCAGACAGGGGAACACTGAAGCTTTCTTT. Amino acids: CASSPRQGNTEAFF. This chain links TRBV11-3 with TRBJ1-1; TRBD1 aligns across 7 bases. The CDR3 extends over 14 amino acids. From germline, CDR1 is SGHNT and CDR2 YENEEA. Germline trimming cut 5 bases from V and 1 base from J; bases unmatched to any gene: 4.

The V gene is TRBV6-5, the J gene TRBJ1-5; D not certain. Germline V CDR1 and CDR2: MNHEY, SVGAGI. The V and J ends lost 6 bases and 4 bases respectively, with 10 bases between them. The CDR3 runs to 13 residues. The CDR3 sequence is CASRSDMNQPQHF. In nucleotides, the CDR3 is TGTGCCAGCAGAAGCGACATGAATCAGCCCCAGCATTTT.

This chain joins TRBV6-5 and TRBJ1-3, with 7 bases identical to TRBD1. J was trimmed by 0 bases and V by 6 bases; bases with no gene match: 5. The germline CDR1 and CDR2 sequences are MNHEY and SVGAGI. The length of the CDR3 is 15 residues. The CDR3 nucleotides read TGTGCCAGCAGCAACAGGGGCCCCTCTGGAAACACCATATATTTT. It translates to CASSNRGPSGNTIYF.

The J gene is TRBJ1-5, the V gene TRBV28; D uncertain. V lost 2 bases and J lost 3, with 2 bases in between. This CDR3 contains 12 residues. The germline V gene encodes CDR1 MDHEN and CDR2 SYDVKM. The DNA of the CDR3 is TGTGCCAGCAGTTTACACAATCAGCCCCAGCATTTT. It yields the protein CASSLHNQPQHF.

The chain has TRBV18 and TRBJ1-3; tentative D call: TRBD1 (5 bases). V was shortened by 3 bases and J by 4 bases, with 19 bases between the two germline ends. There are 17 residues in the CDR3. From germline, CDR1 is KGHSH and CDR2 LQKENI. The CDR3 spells CASSPHAPGLNGNTIYF. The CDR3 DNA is TGTGCCAGCTCACCTCACGCTCCAGGGTTGAACGGAAACACCATATATTTT.

The CDR3 spells CASSQGLVIRNEQFF. DNA of the CDR3: TGTGCCAGCAGCCAAGGACTAGTAATCCGCAATGAGCAGTTCTTC. V and J are TRBV4-2 and TRBJ2-1; a possible D gene is TRBD2 (6 bases). This CDR3 is 15 amino acids long. The germline gives CDR1 LGHNA, CDR2 YNFKEQ. Trimming took off 1 base at V and 6 bases at J, with 13 bases between the two ends.

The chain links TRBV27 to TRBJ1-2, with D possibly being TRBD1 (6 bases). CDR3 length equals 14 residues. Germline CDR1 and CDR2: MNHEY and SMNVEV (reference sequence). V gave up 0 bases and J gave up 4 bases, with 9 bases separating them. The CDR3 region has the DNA TGTGCCAGCAGTTTATCGTGGACAGCCTATGGCTACACCTTC. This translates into CASSLSWTAYGYTF.

CDR3 sequence reads: CASRGRTASSYNEQFF. CDR3 nucleotides: TGTGCCAGCAGGGGCCGGACAGCGAGCTCCTACAATGAGCAGTTCTTC. The V gene is TRBV7-6, the J gene TRBJ2-1, with D tentatively TRBD1 (6 bases). V lost 6 bases to trimming and J lost 0 bases, with 15 bases between them. Germline V gene sequence: CDR1 SGHVS, CDR2 FNYEAQ. The CDR3 spans 16 residues.

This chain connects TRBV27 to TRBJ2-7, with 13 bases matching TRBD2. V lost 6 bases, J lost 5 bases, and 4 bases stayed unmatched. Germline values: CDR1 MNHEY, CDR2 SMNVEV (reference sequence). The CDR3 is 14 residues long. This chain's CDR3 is CASRPGLAGNEQYF. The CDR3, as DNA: TGTGCCAGCAGACCGGGACTAGCGGGGAACGAGCAGTACTTC.

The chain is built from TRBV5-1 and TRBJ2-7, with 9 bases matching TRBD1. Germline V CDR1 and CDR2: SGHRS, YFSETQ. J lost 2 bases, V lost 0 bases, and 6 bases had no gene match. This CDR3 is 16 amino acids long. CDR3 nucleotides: TGCGCCAGCAGCTTGGATGGGACAGGGTTAACCTACGAGCAGTACTTC. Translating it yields CASSLDGTGLTYEQYF.

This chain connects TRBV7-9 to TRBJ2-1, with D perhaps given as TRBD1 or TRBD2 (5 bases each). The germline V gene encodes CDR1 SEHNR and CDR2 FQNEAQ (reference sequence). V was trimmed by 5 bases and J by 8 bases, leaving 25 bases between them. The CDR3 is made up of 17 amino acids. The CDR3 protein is CASSTGLRDRRSDEQFF. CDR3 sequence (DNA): TGTGCCAGCAGCACAGGACTCCGGGACCGCCGCTCGGATGAGCAGTTCTTC.

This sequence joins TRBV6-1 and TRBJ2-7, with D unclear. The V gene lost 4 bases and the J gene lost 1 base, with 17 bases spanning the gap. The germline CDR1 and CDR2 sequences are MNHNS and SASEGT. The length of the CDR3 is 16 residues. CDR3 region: CASSVAVIASSYEQYF. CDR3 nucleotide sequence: TGTGCCAGCAGTGTAGCAGTCATCGCTAGTTCCTACGAGCAGTACTTC.

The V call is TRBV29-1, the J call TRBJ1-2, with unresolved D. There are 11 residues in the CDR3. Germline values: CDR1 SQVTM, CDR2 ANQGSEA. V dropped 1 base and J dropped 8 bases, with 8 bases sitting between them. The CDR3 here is CSVEGPRGYTF. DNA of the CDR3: TGCAGCGTTGAAGGGCCGAGGGGCTACACCTTC.

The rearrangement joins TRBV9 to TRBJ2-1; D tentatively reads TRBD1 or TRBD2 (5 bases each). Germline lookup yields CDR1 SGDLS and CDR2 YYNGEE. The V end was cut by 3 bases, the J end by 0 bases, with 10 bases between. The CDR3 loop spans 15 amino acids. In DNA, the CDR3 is TGTGCCAGCAGCGGGGACGAAAGCTCCTACAATGAGCAGTTCTTC. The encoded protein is CASSGDESSYNEQFF. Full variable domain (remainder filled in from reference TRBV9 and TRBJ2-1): DSGVTQTPKHLITATGQRVTLRCSPRSGDLSVYWYQQSLDQGLQFLIQYYNGEERAKGNILERFSAQQFPDLHSELNLSSLELGDSALYFCASSGDESSYNEQFFGPGTRLTVL.

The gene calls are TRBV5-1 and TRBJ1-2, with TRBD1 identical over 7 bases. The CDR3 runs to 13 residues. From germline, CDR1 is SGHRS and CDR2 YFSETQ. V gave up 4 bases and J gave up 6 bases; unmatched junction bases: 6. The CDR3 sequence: CASSLGTVNGYTF. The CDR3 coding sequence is TGCGCCAGCAGCCTAGGGACAGTGAATGGCTACACCTTC.